This record looks at one T cell receptor beta chain sequence and its context. The antigen remains unidentified. This entry is derived from a study of response to subunit inactivated influenza vaccine. Whole-study results and caveats: It was the authors' suggestion that each seasonal influenza vaccination recruits few new T cells.

CDR3 length equals 15 residues. With 0 bases removed from V and 4 bases from J, the gap between germline ends came to 10 bases. Germline V gene lookup returns CDR1 LGHNA and CDR2 YSLEER. TCRdb re-called the RT-PCR reads with MiXCR, one entry per CDR3 protein. In the table there are 300,000 to 350,000 distinct CDR3 sequences, 20% to 25% of which are singletons. The gene calls are TRBV4-3 and TRBJ1-3; tentative D call: TRBD1 (6 bases). The TCR was taken from a man aged 45-69 years who received an inactivated influenza vaccine. Sequencing used PBMCs from blood, obtained less than 22 months after vaccination. Written as DNA, the CDR3 is TGCGCCAGCAGCCAAGATACAGGGATCGGAAACACCATATATTTT. Its translation: CASSQDTGIGNTIYF.